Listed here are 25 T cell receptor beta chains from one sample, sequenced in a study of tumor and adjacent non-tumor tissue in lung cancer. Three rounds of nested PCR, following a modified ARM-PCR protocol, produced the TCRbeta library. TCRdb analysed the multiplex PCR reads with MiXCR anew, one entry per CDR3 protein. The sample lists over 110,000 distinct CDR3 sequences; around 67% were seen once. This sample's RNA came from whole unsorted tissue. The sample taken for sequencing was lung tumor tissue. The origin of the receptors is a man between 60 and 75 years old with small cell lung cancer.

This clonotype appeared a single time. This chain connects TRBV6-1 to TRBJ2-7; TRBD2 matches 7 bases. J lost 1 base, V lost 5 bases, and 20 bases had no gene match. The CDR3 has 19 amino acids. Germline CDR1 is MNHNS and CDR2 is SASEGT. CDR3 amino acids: CASSKGLLTGAGLSYEQYV. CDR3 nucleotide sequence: TGTGCCAGCAGTAAAGGCCTCCTAACGGGAGCGGGATTATCCTACGAGCAGTACGTC.

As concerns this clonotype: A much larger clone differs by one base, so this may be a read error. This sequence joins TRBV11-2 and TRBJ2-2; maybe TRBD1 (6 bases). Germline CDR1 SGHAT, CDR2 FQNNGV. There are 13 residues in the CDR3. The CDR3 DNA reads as TGTGTCAGCAGCTCCACAGGGTCCGGGGAGCTGTTTTTT. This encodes CVSSSTGSGELFF.

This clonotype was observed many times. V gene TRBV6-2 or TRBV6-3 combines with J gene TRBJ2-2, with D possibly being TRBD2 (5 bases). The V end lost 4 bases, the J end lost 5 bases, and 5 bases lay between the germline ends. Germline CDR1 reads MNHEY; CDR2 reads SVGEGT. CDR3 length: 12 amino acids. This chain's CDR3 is CASSWRTGELFF. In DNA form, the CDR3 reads TGTGCCAGCAGTTGGAGGACCGGGGAGCTGTTTTTT.

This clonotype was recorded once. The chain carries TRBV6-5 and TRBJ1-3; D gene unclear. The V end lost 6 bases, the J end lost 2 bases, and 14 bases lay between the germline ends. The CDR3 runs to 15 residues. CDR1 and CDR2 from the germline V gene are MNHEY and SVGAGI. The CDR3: CASSRQASTGNTIYF. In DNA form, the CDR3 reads TGTGCCAGCAGCAGACAAGCCTCCACTGGAAACACCATATATTTT.

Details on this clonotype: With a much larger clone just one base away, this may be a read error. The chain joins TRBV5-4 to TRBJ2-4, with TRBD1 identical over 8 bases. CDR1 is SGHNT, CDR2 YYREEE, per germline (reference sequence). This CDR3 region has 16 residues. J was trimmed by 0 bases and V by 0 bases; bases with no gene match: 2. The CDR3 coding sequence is TGTGCCAGCAGCTTGGGGGACAGGCTAGCCAAAAACATTCAGTACTTC. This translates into CASSLGDRLAKNIQYF.

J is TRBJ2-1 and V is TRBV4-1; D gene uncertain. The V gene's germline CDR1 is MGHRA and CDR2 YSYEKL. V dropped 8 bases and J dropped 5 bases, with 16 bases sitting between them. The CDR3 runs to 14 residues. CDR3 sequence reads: CASAGSRRHNEQFF. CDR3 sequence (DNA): TGCGCCAGCGCCGGATCCAGGCGACACAATGAGCAGTTCTTC.

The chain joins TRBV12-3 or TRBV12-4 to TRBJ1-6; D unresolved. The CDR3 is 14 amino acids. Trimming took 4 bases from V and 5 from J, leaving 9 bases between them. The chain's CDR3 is CASSSGRNNSPLHF. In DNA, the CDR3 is TGTGCCAGCAGTTCGGGCAGAAATAATTCACCCCTCCACTTT.

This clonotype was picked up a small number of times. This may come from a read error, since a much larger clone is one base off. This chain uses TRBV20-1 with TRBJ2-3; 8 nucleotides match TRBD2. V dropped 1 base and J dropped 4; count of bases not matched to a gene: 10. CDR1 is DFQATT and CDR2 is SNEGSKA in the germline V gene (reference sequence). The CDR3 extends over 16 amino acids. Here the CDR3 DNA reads TGCAGTGCTAGAGTTAGCGGGACGGGGTGGCCAGATACGCAGTATTTT. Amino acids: CSARVSGTGWPDTQYF.

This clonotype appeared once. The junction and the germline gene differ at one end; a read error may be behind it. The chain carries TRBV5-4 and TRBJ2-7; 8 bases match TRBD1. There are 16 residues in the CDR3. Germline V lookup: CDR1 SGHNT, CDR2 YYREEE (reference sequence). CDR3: CDSCLSYGQGPYEQYF. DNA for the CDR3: TGTGACAGCTGCTTGTCATATGGACAGGGCCCCTACGAGCAGTACTTC.

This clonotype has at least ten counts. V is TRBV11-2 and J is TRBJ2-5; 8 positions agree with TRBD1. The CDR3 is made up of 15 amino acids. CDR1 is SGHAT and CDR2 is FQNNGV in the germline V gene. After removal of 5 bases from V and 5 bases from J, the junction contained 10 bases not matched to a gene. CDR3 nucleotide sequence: TGTGCCAGCAGCCTTGGACAGGGCAGAGCTGAGACCCAGTACTTC. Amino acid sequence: CASSLGQGRAETQYF.

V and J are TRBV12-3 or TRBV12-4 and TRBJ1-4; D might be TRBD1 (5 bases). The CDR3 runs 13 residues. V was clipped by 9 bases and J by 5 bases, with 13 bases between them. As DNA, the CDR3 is TGTGCCAGTCCGGGACGGGGGAATGAAAAACTGTTTTTT. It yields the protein CASPGRGNEKLFF.

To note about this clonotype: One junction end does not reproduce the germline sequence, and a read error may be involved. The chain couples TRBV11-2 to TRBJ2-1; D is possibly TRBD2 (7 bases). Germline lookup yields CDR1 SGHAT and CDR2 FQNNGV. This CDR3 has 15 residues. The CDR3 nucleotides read TGTGCCAGCAGATTAGGGGGGGATCTAGTGGGTGAGCACTTCTTC. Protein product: CASRLGGDLVGEHFF.

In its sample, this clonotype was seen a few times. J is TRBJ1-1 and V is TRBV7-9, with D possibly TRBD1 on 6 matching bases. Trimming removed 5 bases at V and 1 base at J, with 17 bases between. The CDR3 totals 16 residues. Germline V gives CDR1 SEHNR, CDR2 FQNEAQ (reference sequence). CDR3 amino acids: CASSPPQGPGNTEAFF. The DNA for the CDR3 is TGTGCCAGCAGCCCCCCCCAGGGGCCGGGGAACACTGAAGCTTTCTTT.

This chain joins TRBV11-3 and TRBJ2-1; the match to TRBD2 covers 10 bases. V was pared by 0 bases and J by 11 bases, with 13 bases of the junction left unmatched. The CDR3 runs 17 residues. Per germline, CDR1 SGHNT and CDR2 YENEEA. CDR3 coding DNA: TGTGCCAGCAGCTTAGAATGGTTTAGCGGGAGGTCGGGTAAGCAGTTCTTC. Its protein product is CASSLEWFSGRSGKQFF.

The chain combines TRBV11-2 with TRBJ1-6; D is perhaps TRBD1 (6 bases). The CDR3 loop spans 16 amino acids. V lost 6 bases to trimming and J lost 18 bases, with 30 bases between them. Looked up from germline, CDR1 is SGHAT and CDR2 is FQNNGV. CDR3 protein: CASSSNWGHLNSPPHF. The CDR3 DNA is TGTGCCAGCAGTTCTAACTGGGGACATCTTAATTCACCACCCCACTTT.

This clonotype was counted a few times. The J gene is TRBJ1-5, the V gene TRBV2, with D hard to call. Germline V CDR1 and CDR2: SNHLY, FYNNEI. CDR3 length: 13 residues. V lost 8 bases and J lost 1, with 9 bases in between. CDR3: CASRFRSNQPQHF. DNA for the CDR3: TGTGCCAGCCGGTTTAGGAGCAATCAGCCCCAGCATTTT.

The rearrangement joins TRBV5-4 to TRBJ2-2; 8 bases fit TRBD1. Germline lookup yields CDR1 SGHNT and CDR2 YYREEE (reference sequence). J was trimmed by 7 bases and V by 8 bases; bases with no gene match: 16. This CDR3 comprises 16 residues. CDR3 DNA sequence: TGTGCCAGTAGCCCACCAAACAGGGGGGTGGTCGGGGAGCTGTTTTTT. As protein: CASSPPNRGVVGELFF.

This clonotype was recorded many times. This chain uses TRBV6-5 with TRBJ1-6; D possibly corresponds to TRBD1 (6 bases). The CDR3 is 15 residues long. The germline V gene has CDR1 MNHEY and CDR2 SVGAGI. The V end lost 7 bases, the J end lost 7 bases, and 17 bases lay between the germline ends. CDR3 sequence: CASKILGGQNSPLHF. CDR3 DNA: TGTGCCAGCAAGATCCTCGGGGGGCAAAATTCACCCCTCCACTTT.

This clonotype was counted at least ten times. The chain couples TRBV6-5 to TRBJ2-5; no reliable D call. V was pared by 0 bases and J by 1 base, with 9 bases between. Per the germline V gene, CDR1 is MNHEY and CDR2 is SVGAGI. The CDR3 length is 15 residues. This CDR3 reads CASSYSFRIQETQYF. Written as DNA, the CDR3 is TGTGCCAGCAGTTACTCATTCCGGATCCAAGAGACCCAGTACTTC.

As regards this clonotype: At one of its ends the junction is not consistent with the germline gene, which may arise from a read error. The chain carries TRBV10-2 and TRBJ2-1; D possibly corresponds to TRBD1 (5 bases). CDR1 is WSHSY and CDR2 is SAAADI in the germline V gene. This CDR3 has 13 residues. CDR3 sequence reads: CDSYETGQGEQFF. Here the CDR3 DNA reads TGCGACAGCTACGAGACTGGCCAGGGTGAGCAGTTCTTC.

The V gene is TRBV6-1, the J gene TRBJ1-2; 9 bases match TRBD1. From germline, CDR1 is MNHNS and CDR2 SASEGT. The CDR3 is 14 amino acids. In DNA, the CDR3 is TGTGTCGGCGCGGGACAGGGTGTTATTTATGGCTACACCTTC. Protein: CVGAGQGVIYGYTF.

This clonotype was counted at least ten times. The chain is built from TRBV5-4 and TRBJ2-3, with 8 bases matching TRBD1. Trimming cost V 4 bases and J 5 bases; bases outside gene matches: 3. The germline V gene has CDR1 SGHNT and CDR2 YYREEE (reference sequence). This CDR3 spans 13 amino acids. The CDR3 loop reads CASSTGGRDTQYF. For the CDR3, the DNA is TGTGCCAGCAGCACAGGGGGGAGAGATACGCAGTATTTT.

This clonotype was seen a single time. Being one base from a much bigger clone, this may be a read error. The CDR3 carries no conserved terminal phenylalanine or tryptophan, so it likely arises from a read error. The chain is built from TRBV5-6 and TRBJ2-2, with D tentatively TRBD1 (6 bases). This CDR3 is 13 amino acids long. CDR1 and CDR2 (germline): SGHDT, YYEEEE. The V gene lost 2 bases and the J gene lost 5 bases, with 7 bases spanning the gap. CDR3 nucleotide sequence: TGTGCCAGCAGCTTCCAGGGGACCGGGGAGCTGTTTATT. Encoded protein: CASSFQGTGELFI.

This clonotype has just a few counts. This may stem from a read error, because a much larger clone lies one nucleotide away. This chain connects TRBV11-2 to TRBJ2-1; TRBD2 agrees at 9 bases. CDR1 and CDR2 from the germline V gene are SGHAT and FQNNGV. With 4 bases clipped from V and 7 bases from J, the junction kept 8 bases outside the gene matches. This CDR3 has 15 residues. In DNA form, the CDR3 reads TGTGCCAGCAGCTCCCCAGCGGGAGGAAGGAATGAGCAGTTCTTC. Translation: CASSSPAGGRNEQFF.

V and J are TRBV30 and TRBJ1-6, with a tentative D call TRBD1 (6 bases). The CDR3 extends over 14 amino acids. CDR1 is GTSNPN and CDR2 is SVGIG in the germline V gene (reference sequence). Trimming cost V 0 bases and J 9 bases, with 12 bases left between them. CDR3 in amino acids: CAWSVTGRSSPLHF. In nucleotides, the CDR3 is TGTGCCTGGAGTGTAACAGGGCGAAGTTCACCCCTCCACTTT. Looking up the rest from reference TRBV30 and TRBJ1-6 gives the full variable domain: SQTIHQWPATLVQPVGSPLSLECTVEGTSNPNLYWYRQAAGRGLQLLFYSVGIGQISSEVPQNLSASRPQDRQFILSSKKLLLSDSGFYLCAWSVTGRSSPLHFGNGTRLTVT.